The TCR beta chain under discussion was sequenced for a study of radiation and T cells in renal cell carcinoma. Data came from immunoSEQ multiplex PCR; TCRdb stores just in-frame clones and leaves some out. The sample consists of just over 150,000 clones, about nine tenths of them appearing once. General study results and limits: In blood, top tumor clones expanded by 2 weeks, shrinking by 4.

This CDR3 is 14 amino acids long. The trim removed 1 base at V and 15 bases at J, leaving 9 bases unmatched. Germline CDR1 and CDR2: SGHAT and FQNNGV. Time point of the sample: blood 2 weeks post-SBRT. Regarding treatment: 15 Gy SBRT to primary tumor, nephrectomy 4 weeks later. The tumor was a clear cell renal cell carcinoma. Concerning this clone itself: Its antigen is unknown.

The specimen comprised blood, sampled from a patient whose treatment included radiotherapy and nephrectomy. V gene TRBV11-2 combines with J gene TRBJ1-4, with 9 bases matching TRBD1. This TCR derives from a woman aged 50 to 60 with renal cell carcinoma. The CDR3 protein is CASSLASGTGRMFF. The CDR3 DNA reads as TGTGCCAGCAGCTTAGCGAGTGGGACAGGGAGGATGTTTTTT.